These 31 T cell receptor beta chains were all obtained from the same sample, sequenced in a study of blood T cell dynamics during melanoma immunotherapy. Time point: week 3, after first cycle of checkpoint inhibitor. The repertoire was sequenced with immunoSEQ multiplex PCR; TCRdb's copy has only in-frame clones and lacks some. The sample contains about 5,600 clones, 84% of which appear only once. This specimen was blood, taken from a patient treated with checkpoint blockade. The receptors were gathered from a human donor with melanoma. Some clones in this sample may be carry-over from other donors' samples.

This rearrangement joins TRBV18 to TRBJ1-5; D gene ambiguous. The germline gives CDR1 KGHSH, CDR2 LQKENI. The V end was cut by 1 base, the J end by 3 bases, with 7 bases between. The CDR3 loop spans 14 amino acids. The chain's CDR3 is CASSPRTSNQPQHF. CDR3 nucleotide sequence: TGTGCCAGCTCACCACGCACCTCCAATCAGCCCCAGCATTTT.

CDR3 region: CASSLSRQVSESYGYTF. CDR3 sequence (DNA): TGTGCCAGCAGCCTAAGTAGACAGGTATCCGAATCATATGGCTACACCTTC. The chain couples TRBV7-2 to TRBJ1-2; TRBD1 is a possible D gene (6 bases). Germline-derived CDR1 and CDR2 are SGHTA and FQGNSA. This CDR3 has 17 amino acids. V gave up 5 bases and J gave up 5 bases, with 24 bases separating them.

The rearrangement links TRBV9 to TRBJ2-5, with 10 bases that match TRBD1. The J call may be wrong; the DNA end is better matched by TRBJ2-7. The CDR3 covers 14 residues. Looked up from germline, CDR1 is SGDLS and CDR2 is YYNGEE. The CDR3 DNA reads as TGTGCCAGCACCAGGGGACAGGGGAGCTACGAGCAGTACTTC. It translates to CASTRGQGSYEQYF.

The CDR3 sequence is CASSPRIGTGGSYEQYF. CDR3 nucleotide sequence: TGTGCCAGCAGCCCCAGAATTGGGACAGGGGGGTCCTACGAGCAGTACTTC. The gene calls are TRBV14 and TRBJ2-7; 11 nucleotides agree with TRBD1. Losses at the gene ends were 4 bases for V and 1 base for J; bases not matched to a gene: 9. Germline CDR1 and CDR2: SGHDN and FVKESK. This CDR3 spans 17 amino acids.

In this sample, this clone turned up a few times. The chain recombines TRBV11-3 with TRBJ1-5; a weak D match, TRBD1 (6 bases). Trimming cost V 3 bases and J 5 bases, with 8 bases left between them. The CDR3 is made up of 13 amino acids. Germline CDR1 SGHNT, CDR2 YENEEA. The CDR3 bases are TGTGCCAGCAGCTTGGCAGGGGATCAGCCCCAGCATTTT. Translating it yields CASSLAGDQPQHF.

The chain has TRBV4-1 and TRBJ1-3, with a tentative D call TRBD1 (6 bases). This CDR3 is built from 16 residues. Deletions cut 2 bases from V and 0 bases from J, with 11 bases between. CDR1 and CDR2 (germline): MGHRA, YSYEKL. The CDR3 DNA is TGCGCCAGCAGCCAAATCGCGGGGGCCTCTGGAAACACCATATATTTT. Translating gives CASSQIAGASGNTIYF.

V and J are TRBV6-5 and TRBJ2-7; D might be TRBD2 (6 bases). The CDR3 runs 14 residues. The V gene's germline CDR1 is MNHEY and CDR2 SVGAGI. With 5 bases removed from V and 3 bases from J, the gap between germline ends came to 14 bases. CDR3 DNA sequence: TGTGCCAGCAGTCGGACTCGGAGGGGCTACGAGCAGTACTTC. It is translated as CASSRTRRGYEQYF.

The rearrangement links TRBV7-2 to TRBJ2-7; 13 bases align to TRBD2. CDR1 is SGHTA, CDR2 FQGNSA, per germline. Trimming cost V 4 bases and J 3 bases; bases outside gene matches: 6. This CDR3 spans 16 amino acids. CDR3 region: CASSSRTSGGNYEQYF. CDR3 DNA sequence: TGTGCCAGCAGCTCAAGGACTAGCGGGGGCAACTACGAGCAGTACTTC.

The rearrangement joins TRBV7-9 to TRBJ2-7; no firm D call. CDR3 length: 12 residues. The V end lost 3 bases, the J end lost 0 bases, and 3 bases lay between the germline ends. Germline CDR1 SEHNR, CDR2 FQNEAQ (reference sequence). The CDR3 sequence: CASSLSSYEQYF. CDR3 nucleotides: TGTGCCAGCAGCTTGAGCTCCTACGAGCAGTACTTC.

The chain is built from TRBV15 and TRBJ2-1; 7 positions match TRBD2. With 2 bases clipped from V and 4 bases from J, the junction kept 5 bases outside the gene matches. CDR1 and CDR2 (germline): LNHNV, YYDKDF (reference sequence). This CDR3 comprises 15 residues. The chain's CDR3 is CATSRPSGEYNEQFF. CDR3 in DNA: TGTGCCACCAGCAGACCCAGCGGGGAGTACAATGAGCAGTTCTTC.

The gene calls are TRBV14 and TRBJ2-1; 11 nucleotides agree with TRBD1. J gave up 2 bases and V 3 bases, and 3 bases lay outside the gene matches. This CDR3 has 16 amino acids. Per germline, CDR1 SGHDN and CDR2 FVKESK. The CDR3 nucleotides read TGTGCCAGCAGCCAGCCGGGACAGGGGGCCTACAATGAGCAGTTCTTC. Residues: CASSQPGQGAYNEQFF.

The chain joins TRBV11-2 to TRBJ2-1; D perhaps matches TRBD1 (6 bases). Germline V CDR1 and CDR2: SGHAT, FQNNGV. The CDR3 length is 14 residues. The ends were cut back, 4 bases at V and 2 bases at J, with 9 bases in the middle. The CDR3 DNA follows: TGTGCCAGCAGCTCAGGGGCGGCCTACAATGAGCAGTTCTTC. It specifies CASSSGAAYNEQFF. Based on the CDR3 plus reference TRBV11-2 and TRBJ2-1, the full variable domain is EAGVAQSPRYKIIEKRQSVAFWCNPISGHATLYWYQQILGQGPKLLIQFQNNGVVDDSQLPKDRFSAERLKGVDSTLKIQPAKLEDSAVYLCASSSGAAYNEQFFGPGTRLTVL.

This clone occurred a few times. The V and J genes are TRBV11-2 and TRBJ2-3; D remains unclear. The V gene's germline CDR1 is SGHAT and CDR2 FQNNGV. This CDR3 region has 15 residues. The V end was cut by 5 bases, the J end by 5 bases, with 17 bases between. DNA of the CDR3: TGTGCCAGCAGCCTGCGCGGCGGTTCGGAAGATACGCAGTATTTT. Residues: CASSLRGGSEDTQYF.

This chain connects TRBV18 to TRBJ1-6; D remains ambiguous. The germline gives CDR1 KGHSH, CDR2 LQKENI. This CDR3 has 16 residues. Between the trimmed V and J ends, which lost 2 bases and 9 bases, there was a span of 17 bases. The DNA for the CDR3 is TGTGCCAGCTCACCAAACCCAGCAGGAGGGAGTTCACCCCTCCACTTT. Translation gives CASSPNPAGGSSPLHF.

The V gene is TRBV14, the J gene TRBJ1-2; 9 bases fit TRBD1. The CDR3 runs 18 residues. V lost 4 bases to trimming and J lost 0 bases; unmatched junction nucleotides: 12. Germline CDR1 and CDR2: SGHDN and FVKESK. CDR3 region: CASSPLTGGGRANYGYTF. The CDR3 DNA reads as TGTGCCAGCAGCCCCCTTACAGGGGGCGGGCGTGCTAACTATGGCTACACCTTC.

The V call is TRBV6-1, the J call TRBJ2-5; D gene unclear. The end of the DNA is better explained by TRBJ2-7, so the J call may be wrong. From germline, CDR1 is MNHNS and CDR2 SASEGT. This CDR3 is 14 amino acids long. The DNA for the CDR3 is TGTGCCAGCAGTGAAGACTTACCCCCCTACGAGCAGTACTTC. Translation gives CASSEDLPPYEQYF.

This chain uses TRBV28 with TRBJ1-1; D ambiguous. V dropped 5 bases and J dropped 6 bases, with 13 bases sitting between them. CDR1 and CDR2 from the germline V gene are MDHEN and SYDVKM. The CDR3 has 13 amino acids. CDR3 coding DNA: TGTGCCAGCAGTCCCCCCGGTGTCCCTGAAGCTTTCTTT. Encoded protein: CASSPPGVPEAFF.

The rearrangement uses TRBV10-3 and TRBJ1-2; D is perhaps TRBD1 (6 bases). The CDR3 is 14 residues long. The ends were cut back, 3 bases at V and 4 bases at J, with 12 bases in the middle. Germline CDR1 reads ENHRY; CDR2 reads SYGVKD. CDR3 protein: CAISEAGQSYGYTF. The CDR3 DNA is TGTGCCATCAGTGAAGCGGGACAAAGCTATGGCTACACCTTC.

The chain has TRBV7-9 and TRBJ2-1, with 9 bases identical to TRBD2. The CDR3 sequence is 14 residues long. Germline lookup yields CDR1 SEHNR and CDR2 FQNEAQ (reference sequence). V was pared by 1 base and J by 6 bases, with 1 base of the junction left unmatched. The CDR3 spells CASSLGGRANEQFF. The CDR3 coding sequence is TGTGCCAGCAGCTTAGGCGGGAGGGCCAATGAGCAGTTCTTC.

V and J are TRBV30 and TRBJ1-1; 7 bases match TRBD1. The V gene end was trimmed by 0 bases and the J gene end by 6 bases; junction bases not matched to a gene: 7. The CDR3 extends over 14 amino acids. Germline V gene sequence: CDR1 GTSNPN, CDR2 SVGIG (reference sequence). The CDR3 protein is CAWSVSRGRPEAFF. CDR3 nucleotides: TGTGCCTGGAGTGTAAGCAGGGGGAGGCCTGAAGCTTTCTTT.

The chain is built from TRBV9 and TRBJ1-1, with D possibly matching TRBD1 (5 bases). CDR3 length equals 15 residues. Germline V lookup: CDR1 SGDLS, CDR2 YYNGEE. V was shortened by 7 bases and J by 1 base, with 17 bases between the two germline ends. The CDR3 region has the DNA TGTGCCAGCTCCTCGAGGGGAAATGGGAACACTGAAGCTTTCTTT. Its protein is CASSSRGNGNTEAFF.

The chain links TRBV27 to TRBJ1-1, with D possibly matching TRBD1 (5 bases). The CDR3 is 15 amino acids. V was clipped by 5 bases and J by 0 bases, with 13 bases between them. Germline V CDR1 and CDR2: MNHEY, SMNVEV (reference sequence). The CDR3 loop is CASSPPGRLNTEAFF. DNA for the CDR3: TGTGCCAGCAGTCCCCCGGGACGGTTGAACACTGAAGCTTTCTTT.

The rearrangement uses TRBV19 and TRBJ2-1, with 10 bases matching TRBD2. V shed 0 bases, J shed 10 bases, and the junction held 3 bases outside the gene matches. There are 14 residues in the CDR3. Germline CDR1 reads LNHDA; CDR2 reads SQIVND (reference sequence). DNA of the CDR3: TGTGCCAGTAGTATAGAGAAGGGACTAGCGGAGCAGTTCTTC. Translating gives CASSIEKGLAEQFF.

The CDR3 DNA is TGTGCCAGCAGCCCCGGACTAGGAGACTACGAGCAGTACTTC. Translated: CASSPGLGDYEQYF. This chain links TRBV5-5 with TRBJ2-7, with 7 bases that match TRBD2. The CDR3 contains 14 residues. Trimming cost V 4 bases and J 3 bases; bases outside gene matches: 7. The germline CDR1 and CDR2 sequences are SGHKS and YYEKEE (reference sequence).

With respect to this clone: Germline is not matched at one junction end, which may reflect a read error. CDR3 loop: CASSWERQLNTEAFF. CDR3 in DNA: TGTGCCAGCAGCTGGGAAAGACAGTTGAACACTGAAGCTTTCTTT. This chain uses TRBV5-1 with TRBJ1-1, with D tentatively TRBD1 (5 bases). Germline V CDR1 and CDR2: SGHRS, YFSETQ. CDR3 size: 15 residues.

The rearrangement joins TRBV7-8 to TRBJ2-1, with a tentative D call TRBD2 (5 bases). This CDR3 region has 15 residues. Germline-derived CDR1 and CDR2 are SGHVS and FQNEAQ. Trimming removed 0 bases from V and 6 bases from J, with 12 bases in between. CDR3 loop: CASSLARAGTNEQFF. CDR3 coding DNA: TGTGCCAGCAGCTTAGCGCGGGCAGGAACCAATGAGCAGTTCTTC.

The gene calls are TRBV27 and TRBJ2-7; 11 bases map to TRBD2. Trimming at V came to 6 bases and at J to 2 bases, leaving 6 bases not matched to a gene. Germline V lookup: CDR1 MNHEY, CDR2 SMNVEV (reference sequence). The CDR3 extends over 15 amino acids. The CDR3 loop reads CASRVTSGVTYEQYF. In nucleotides, the CDR3 is TGTGCCAGCAGGGTGACTAGCGGGGTTACCTACGAGCAGTACTTC.

The chain carries TRBV6-5 and TRBJ1-1; TRBD1 agrees at 7 bases. CDR3 length: 15 amino acids. Germline V lookup: CDR1 MNHEY, CDR2 SVGAGI. V shed 4 bases, J shed 4 bases, and the junction held 9 bases outside the gene matches. The CDR3, as DNA: TGTGCCAGCAGTTGGAAACAGGGGTCGAGCACTGAAGCTTTCTTT. It is translated as CASSWKQGSSTEAFF.

In DNA, the CDR3 is TGTGCCACCAGCAGAGATAGAAGCGGGAGGGCCGACGGGGAGCTGTTTTTT. It is translated as CATSRDRSGRADGELFF. The V call is TRBV15, the J call TRBJ2-2, with 10 bases identical to TRBD2. This CDR3 contains 17 residues. Germline loops: CDR1 LNHNV, CDR2 YYDKDF (reference sequence). The V gene end was trimmed by 0 bases and the J gene end by 7 bases; junction bases not matched to a gene: 8.

This clone was seen a few times. The V call is TRBV29-1, the J call TRBJ1-6, with D unclear. CDR1 and CDR2 (germline): SQVTM, ANQGSEA. The CDR3 loop spans 13 amino acids. V lost 4 bases and J 8 bases, leaving 12 bases between the germline ends. Written as DNA, the CDR3 is TGCAGCGTTGCTTGGGGATTGGATTCACCCCTCCACTTT. Translated, it gives CSVAWGLDSPLHF.

The J gene is TRBJ2-3, the V gene TRBV6-5; 9 nucleotides match TRBD2. The J segment lost 0 bases and the V segment lost 6 bases, leaving 4 bases of the junction unmatched. Germline V gene sequence: CDR1 MNHEY, CDR2 SVGAGI. The CDR3 has 15 amino acids. CDR3 sequence reads: CASRVAGVSTDTQYF. The CDR3 DNA is TGTGCCAGCAGGGTAGCGGGGGTCAGCACAGATACGCAGTATTTT.